One and the same sample provided the 9 T cell receptor beta chains below, sequenced in a study of blood T cell repertoires in COVID-19. The data were produced by immunoSEQ multiplex PCR, yet TCRdb's version contains in-frame clones alone and is incomplete. The sample consists of 270,000 or so clones, 70% to 90% of them appearing once. The sample was PBMCs or T cells enriched from blood (not recorded which). These receptors originate from a woman in her thirties with acute COVID-19.

This chain uses TRBV5-1 with TRBJ2-2, with D possibly being TRBD1 (5 bases). The CDR3 contains 15 residues. Germline-derived CDR1 and CDR2 are SGHRS and YFSETQ. V lost 0 bases and J 8 bases, leaving 14 bases between the germline ends. Here the CDR3 reads CASSLGTGSVGELFF. The DNA of the CDR3 is TGCGCCAGCAGCTTGGGTACAGGATCTGTGGGGGAGCTGTTTTTT.

The chain couples TRBV11-3 to TRBJ2-2; 8 bases match TRBD1. Germline CDR1 and CDR2: SGHNT and YENEEA. The CDR3 extends over 15 amino acids. Germline trimming cut 3 bases from V and 2 bases from J; bases unmatched to any gene: 2. CDR3 protein: CASSFGQGNTGELFF. The CDR3 coding sequence is TGTGCCAGCAGCTTCGGACAGGGCAACACCGGGGAGCTGTTTTTT.

The V and J genes are TRBV11-2 and TRBJ2-7; the match to TRBD2 covers 10 bases. Looked up from germline, CDR1 is SGHAT and CDR2 is FQNNGV. J gave up 4 bases and V 5 bases, and 8 bases lay outside the gene matches. The CDR3 runs to 15 residues. Here the CDR3 reads CASSPGLAPTYEQYF. The CDR3 DNA is TGTGCCAGCAGCCCGGGACTAGCGCCCACATACGAGCAGTACTTC.

The rearrangement uses TRBV27 and TRBJ2-7; 9 bases match TRBD2. CDR3 size: 12 residues. Germline CDR1 is MNHEY and CDR2 is SMNVEV (reference sequence). The CDR3 DNA reads as TGTCCTATAGCGGGGGATTCCTACGAGCAGTACTTC. Its translation is CPIAGDSYEQYF.

Note on this clone: This sample includes further DNA sequences coding for the same CDR3. The chain uses TRBV27 and TRBJ2-7; D gene uncertain. The V and J ends lost 3 bases and 12 bases respectively, with 18 bases between them. Germline V gene sequence: CDR1 MNHEY, CDR2 SMNVEV (reference sequence). The CDR3 is 13 amino acids. CDR3 loop: CASSLTQRPQLYF. The DNA for the CDR3 is TGTGCCAGCAGTTTGACTCAAAGACCTCAACTGTACTTC.

The chain is built from TRBV2 and TRBJ2-4; TRBD2 is a possible D gene (7 bases). Germline assignment: CDR1 SNHLY and CDR2 FYNNEI. The germline V and J ends were trimmed by 7 bases and 5 bases, with 18 bases remaining between them. CDR3 length equals 15 residues. DNA of the CDR3: TGTGCCAGCACAAGGGAGGGCGGGGGCCAAAACATTCAGTACTTC. Translation gives CASTREGGGQNIQYF.

The V call is TRBV9, the J call TRBJ1-2; weak D call: TRBD1 (5 bases). The CDR3 sequence is 14 residues long. V gave up 2 bases and J gave up 2 bases, with 10 bases separating them. CDR1 SGDLS and CDR2 YYNGEE come from the germline V gene. CDR3 protein: CASSVTGENYGYTF. The CDR3 DNA sequence: TGTGCCAGCAGCGTGACGGGGGAAAACTATGGCTACACCTTC.

The chain links TRBV19 to TRBJ2-7; a weak D match, TRBD1 (7 bases). Trimming shortened V by 5 bases and J by 5 bases, and 16 bases separated the two germline ends. The length of the CDR3 is 14 residues. CDR1 LNHDA and CDR2 SQIVND come from the germline V gene (reference sequence). As DNA, the CDR3 is TGTGCCAGTAGTGCTCGACAGGGAGGTGACGAGCAGTACTTC. Translation gives CASSARQGGDEQYF.

The rearrangement joins TRBV3-1 (or the pseudogene TRBV3-2) to TRBJ2-3; D possibly corresponds to TRBD2 (5 bases). This CDR3 has 16 amino acids. V lost 2 bases, J lost 0 bases, and 12 bases lay in between. Germline lookup yields CDR1 LGHDT and CDR2 YNNKEL (reference sequence). This chain's CDR3 is CASSQWASPSTDTQYF. DNA of the CDR3: TGTGCCAGCAGCCAATGGGCTAGCCCTAGCACAGATACGCAGTATTTT.